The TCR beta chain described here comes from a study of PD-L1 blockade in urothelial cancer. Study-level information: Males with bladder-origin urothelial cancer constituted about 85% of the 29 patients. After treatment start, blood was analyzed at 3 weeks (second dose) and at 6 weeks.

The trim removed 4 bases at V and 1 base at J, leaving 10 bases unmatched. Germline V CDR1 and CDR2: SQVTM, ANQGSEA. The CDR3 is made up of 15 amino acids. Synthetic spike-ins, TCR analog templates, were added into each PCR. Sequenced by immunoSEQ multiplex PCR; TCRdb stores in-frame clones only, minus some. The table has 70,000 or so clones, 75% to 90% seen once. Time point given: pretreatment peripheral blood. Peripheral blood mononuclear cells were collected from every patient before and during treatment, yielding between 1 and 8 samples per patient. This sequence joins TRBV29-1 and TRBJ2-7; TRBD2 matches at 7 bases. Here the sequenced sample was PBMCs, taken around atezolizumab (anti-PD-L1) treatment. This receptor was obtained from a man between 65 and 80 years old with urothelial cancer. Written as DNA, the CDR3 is TGCAGCGTTGTCTCTTGGGGGGGGGATTCCTACGAGCAGTACTTC. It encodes CSVVSWGGDSYEQYF.